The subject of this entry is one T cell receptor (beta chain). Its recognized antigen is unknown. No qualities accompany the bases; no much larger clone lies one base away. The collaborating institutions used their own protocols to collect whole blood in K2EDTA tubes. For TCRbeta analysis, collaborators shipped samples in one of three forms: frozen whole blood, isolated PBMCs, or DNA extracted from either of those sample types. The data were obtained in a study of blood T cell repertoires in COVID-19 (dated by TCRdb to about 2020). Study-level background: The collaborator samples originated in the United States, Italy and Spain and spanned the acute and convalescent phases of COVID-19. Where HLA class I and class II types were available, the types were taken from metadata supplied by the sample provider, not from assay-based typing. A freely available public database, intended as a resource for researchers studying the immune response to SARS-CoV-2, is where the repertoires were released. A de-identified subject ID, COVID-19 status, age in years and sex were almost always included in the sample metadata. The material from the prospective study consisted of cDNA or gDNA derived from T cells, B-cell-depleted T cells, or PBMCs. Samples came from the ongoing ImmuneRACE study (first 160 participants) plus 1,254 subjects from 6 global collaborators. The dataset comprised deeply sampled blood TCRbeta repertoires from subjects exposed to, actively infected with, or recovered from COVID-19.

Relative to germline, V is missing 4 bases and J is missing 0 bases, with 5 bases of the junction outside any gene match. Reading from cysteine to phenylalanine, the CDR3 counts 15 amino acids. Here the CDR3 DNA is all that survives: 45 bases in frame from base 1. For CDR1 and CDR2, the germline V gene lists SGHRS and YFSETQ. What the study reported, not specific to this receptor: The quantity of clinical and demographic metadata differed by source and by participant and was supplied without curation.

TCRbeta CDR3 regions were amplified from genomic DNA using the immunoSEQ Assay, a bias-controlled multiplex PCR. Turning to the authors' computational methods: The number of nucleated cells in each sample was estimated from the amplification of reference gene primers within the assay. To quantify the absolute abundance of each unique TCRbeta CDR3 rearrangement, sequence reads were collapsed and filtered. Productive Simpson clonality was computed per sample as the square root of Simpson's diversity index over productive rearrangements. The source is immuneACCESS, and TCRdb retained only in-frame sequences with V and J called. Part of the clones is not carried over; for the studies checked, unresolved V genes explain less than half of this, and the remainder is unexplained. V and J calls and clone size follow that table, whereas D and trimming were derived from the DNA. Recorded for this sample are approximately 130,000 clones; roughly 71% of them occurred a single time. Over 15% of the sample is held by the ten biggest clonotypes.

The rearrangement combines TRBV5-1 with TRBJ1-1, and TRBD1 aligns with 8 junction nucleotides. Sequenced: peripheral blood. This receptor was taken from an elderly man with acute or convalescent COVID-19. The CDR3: CASSPGQGMNTEAFF. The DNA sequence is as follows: TGCGCCAGCAGCCCAGGACAGGGTATGAACACTGAAGCTTTCTTT.